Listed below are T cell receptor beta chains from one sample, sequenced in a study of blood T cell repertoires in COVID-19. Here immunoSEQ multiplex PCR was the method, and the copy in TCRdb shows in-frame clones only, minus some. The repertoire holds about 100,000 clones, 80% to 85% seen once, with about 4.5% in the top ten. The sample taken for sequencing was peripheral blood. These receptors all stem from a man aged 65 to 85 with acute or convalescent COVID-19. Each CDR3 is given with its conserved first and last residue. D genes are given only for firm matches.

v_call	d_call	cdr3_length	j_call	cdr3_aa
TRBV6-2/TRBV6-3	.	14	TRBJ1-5	CASSYGGSNQPQHF
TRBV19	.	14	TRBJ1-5	CASSPLPRGGAEHF
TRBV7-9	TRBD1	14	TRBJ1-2	CASSQGDRERGYTF
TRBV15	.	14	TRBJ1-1	CATSTIREGTEAFF
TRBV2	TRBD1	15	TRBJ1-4	CASSTDRGINEKLFF
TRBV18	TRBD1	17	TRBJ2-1	CASSPAAGTGGYNEQFF
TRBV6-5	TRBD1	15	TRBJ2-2	CASREDRRNTGELFF
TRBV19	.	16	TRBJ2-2	CASRWGRRVNTGELFF
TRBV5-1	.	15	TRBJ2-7	CASSGGGMVPYEQYF
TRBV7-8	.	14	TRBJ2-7	CASSLSGVRHEQYF
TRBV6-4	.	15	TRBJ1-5	CASSDGGGSNQPQHF
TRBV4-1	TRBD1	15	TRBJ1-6	CASSLLDRVDSPLHF
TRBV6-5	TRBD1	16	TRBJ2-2	CASSYGDRVKAGELFF
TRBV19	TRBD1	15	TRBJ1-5	CASRIRTGGNQPQHF
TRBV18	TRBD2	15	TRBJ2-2	CASSPTGGSTGELFF
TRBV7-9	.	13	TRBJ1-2	CASSFQGNYGYTF
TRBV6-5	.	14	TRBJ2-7	CASSYSDRSYEQYF
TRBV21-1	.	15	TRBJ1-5	CASSSGGNSNQPQHF
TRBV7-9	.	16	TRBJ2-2	CASSSNPDRYTGELFF
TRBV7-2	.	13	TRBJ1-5	CASSSQGNQPQHF
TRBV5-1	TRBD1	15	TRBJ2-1	CASSPGTGDYNEQFF
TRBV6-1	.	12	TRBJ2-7	CASSESADEQYF
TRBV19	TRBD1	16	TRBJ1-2	CASSMGTGGAGYGYTF
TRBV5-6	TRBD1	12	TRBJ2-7	CASSLPQGFCTF
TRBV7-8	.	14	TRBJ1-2	CASSLIAGTYGYTF
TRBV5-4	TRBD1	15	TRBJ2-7	CASSSGTGKNAEQYF
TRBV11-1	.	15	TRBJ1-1	CASSSHPGGATEAFF
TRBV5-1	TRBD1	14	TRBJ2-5	CASSPDRGMETQYF
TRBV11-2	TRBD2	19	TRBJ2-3	CASSLRSSGLAGGADTQYF
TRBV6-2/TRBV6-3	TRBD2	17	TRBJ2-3	CASSYVTSGGVRDTQYF
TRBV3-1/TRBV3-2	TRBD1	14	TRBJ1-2	CASRDREGGYGYTF
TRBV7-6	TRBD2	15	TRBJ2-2	CASSMTSGNTGELFF
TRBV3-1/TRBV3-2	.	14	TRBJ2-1	CASSHPLRDNEQFF
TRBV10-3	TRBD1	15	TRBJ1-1	CAIREGTVRNTEAFF
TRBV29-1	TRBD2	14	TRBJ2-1	CSVSKAGGRNEQFF
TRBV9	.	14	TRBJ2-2	CASSVGLQGGELFF
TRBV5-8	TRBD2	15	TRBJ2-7	CASSFGLAGAYEQYF
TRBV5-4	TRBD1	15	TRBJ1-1	CASLRDREVGTEAFF
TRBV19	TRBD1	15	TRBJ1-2	CASSPGTGDALGYTF
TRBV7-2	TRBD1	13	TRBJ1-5	CASTPDRVQPQHF
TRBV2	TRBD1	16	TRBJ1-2	CASSEGDRGTLYGYTF
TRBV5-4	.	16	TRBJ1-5	CASSSPSYRGDQPQHF
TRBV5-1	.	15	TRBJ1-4	CASSLDAGLNEKLFF
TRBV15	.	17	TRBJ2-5	CATSTTSGRTIRETQYF
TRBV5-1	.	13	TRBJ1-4	CASSPGGAEKLFF
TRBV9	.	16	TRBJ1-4	CASSVTPGLTFEKLFF
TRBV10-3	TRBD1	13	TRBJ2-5	CAINEGAEETQYF
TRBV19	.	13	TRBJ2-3	CASSIPGADTQYF
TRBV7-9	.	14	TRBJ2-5	CASSSGIGKETQYF
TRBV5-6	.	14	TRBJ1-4	CASNFGATNEKLFF
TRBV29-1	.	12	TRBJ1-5	CSVRQGNQPQHF
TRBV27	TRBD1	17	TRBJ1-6	CASRPYRGMVPNSPLHF